There are a few counts of the clone carrying this TCR beta chain. The antigen is not known. The source of the sample is a study of beta chain features in type 1 diabetes. Overall study results and limits: Cells with high TCR expression could be over-represented by cDNA sequencing. When Type 1 diabetes patients were examined, their TCRB CDR3s proved moderately but significantly shorter in all four CD4+ subsets. Comparison showed that naive, central memory and Treg TCRB repertoires appeared more similar among patients than among healthy donors.

Germline loops: CDR1 SGHTA, CDR2 FQGNSA. This CDR3 comprises 15 residues. Germline trimming cut 3 bases from V and 2 bases from J; bases unmatched to any gene: 2. All of the isolated RNA was reverse transcribed, so expressed TCRB transcripts were sequenced. About 3.6 million reads was the average for naive, central memory and regulatory T cell samples. Data came from immunoSEQ multiplex PCR; TCRdb stores just in-frame clones and leaves some out. The table records approximately 100,000 clones, 25% to 35% of them present only once. The chain has TRBV7-2 and TRBJ2-3; TRBD2 agrees at 10 bases. The receptor comes from a woman younger than 35 with type 1 diabetes. Sequences were obtained from central memory CD4+ T cells from blood. CDR3 region: CASSFSGGYTDTQYF. In nucleotides, the CDR3 is TGTGCCAGCAGCTTTAGCGGGGGGTACACAGATACGCAGTATTTT.